Detailed here is one T cell receptor beta chain. The target antigen is unknown. The sample comes from a study of cytomegalovirus exposure and HLA in healthy donors. Study-level points and caveats: About 87% or about 30% of the time was how often most TCR beta V segments were productive, according to an earlier analysis. It was in a later analysis that TCR association rates were seen to vary by HLA locus, highest for DRB1 and lowest for HLA-C.

This CDR3 has 12 amino acids. Germline V CDR1 and CDR2: GTSNPN, SVGIG (reference sequence). V was clipped by 6 bases and J by 8 bases; unmatched bases: 7. PCR primers comprised 60 Vbeta and 13 Jbeta primers. The method was immunoSEQ multiplex PCR; TCRdb's version includes in-frame clones alone and lacks a portion of them. Its table lists about 120,000 clones. The sequenced sample was PBMCs. V gene TRBV30 combines with J gene TRBJ1-2; 9 nucleotides align to TRBD1. This clonotype originated in a man aged 40-49 years in good health and CMV-seropositive. CDR3 in amino acids: CACLQGAEGYTF. The CDR3 DNA reads as TGTGCCTGCCTACAGGGGGCGGAAGGCTACACCTTC.